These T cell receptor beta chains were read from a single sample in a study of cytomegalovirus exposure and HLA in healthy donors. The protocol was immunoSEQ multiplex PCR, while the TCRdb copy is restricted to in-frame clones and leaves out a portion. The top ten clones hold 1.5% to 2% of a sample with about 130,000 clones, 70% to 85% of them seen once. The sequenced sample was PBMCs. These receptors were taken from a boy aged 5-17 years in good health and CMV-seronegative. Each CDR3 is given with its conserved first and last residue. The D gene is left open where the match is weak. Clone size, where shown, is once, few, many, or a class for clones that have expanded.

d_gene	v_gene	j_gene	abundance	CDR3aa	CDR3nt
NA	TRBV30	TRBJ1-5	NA	CAWSGRISNQPQHF	TGTGCCTGGAGTGGCAGGATTAGCAATCAGCCCCAGCATTTT
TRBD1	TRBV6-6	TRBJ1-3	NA	CASTIRGQGVNTIYF	TGTGCCAGCACCATCCGGGGACAGGGTGTTAACACCATATATTTT
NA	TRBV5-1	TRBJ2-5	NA	CASSLGVSETQYF	TGCGCCAGCAGCTTAGGGGTATCTGAGACCCAGTACTTC
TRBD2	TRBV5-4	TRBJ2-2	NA	CASSGGTSGVYTGELFF	TGTGCCAGCAGCGGGGGGACTAGCGGGGTCTACACCGGGGAGCTGTTTTTT
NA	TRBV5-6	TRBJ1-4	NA	CASSLFSVGSVEKLFF	TGTGCCAGCAGCTTGTTCTCTGTGGGCTCTGTTGAAAAACTGTTTTTT
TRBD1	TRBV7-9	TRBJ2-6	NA	CASSPTGQDASGANVLTF	TGTGCCAGCAGCCCAACCGGACAGGACGCCTCTGGGGCCAACGTCCTGACTTTC
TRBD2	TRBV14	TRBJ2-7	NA	CASSPGLAEEQYF	TGTGCCAGCAGCCCGGGACTAGCGGAAGAGCAGTACTTC
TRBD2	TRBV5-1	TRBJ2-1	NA	CASSLAGVYNEQFF	TGCGCCAGCAGTCTAGCGGGGGTATACAATGAGCAGTTCTTC
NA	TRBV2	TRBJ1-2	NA	CASSLQGWGGYTF	TGTGCCAGCAGTCTACAGGGTTGGGGGGGCTACACCTTC
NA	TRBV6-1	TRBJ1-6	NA	CASSGYRVTYNSPLHF	TGTGCCAGCAGTGGATACAGGGTTACCTATAATTCACCCCTCCACTTT
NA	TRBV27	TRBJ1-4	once	CASSLAGGEKLFF	TGTGCCAGCAGTCTGGCAGGAGGCGAAAAACTGTTTTTT
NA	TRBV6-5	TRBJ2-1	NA	CASTSGTEQFF	TGTGCCAGCACCTCGGGTACTGAGCAGTTCTTC
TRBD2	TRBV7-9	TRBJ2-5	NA	CASSWGGDTTQYF	TGTGCCAGCAGCTGGGGGGGAGATACGACCCAGTACTTC
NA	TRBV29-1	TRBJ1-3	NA	CSVAGGNTIYF	TGCAGCGTCGCGGGTGGAAACACCATATATTTT
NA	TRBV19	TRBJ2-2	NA	CASVEIGVNTGELFF	TGTGCCAGTGTAGAAATAGGGGTGAACACCGGGGAGCTGTTTTTT
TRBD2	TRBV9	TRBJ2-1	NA	CASSVAGREYNEQFF	TGTGCCAGCAGCGTAGCAGGGCGGGAGTACAATGAGCAGTTCTTC
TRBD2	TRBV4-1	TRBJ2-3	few	CASSQDRASGGADTQYF	TGCGCCAGCAGCCAAGATCGGGCTAGCGGGGGCGCAGATACGCAGTATTTT
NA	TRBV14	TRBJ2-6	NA	CASSQAGLFSGANVLTF	TGTGCCAGCAGCCAGGCGGGACTCTTCTCTGGGGCCAACGTCCTGACTTTC
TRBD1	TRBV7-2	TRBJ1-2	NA	CASSFQGQGPYGYTF	TGTGCCAGCAGCTTCCAGGGACAGGGCCCCTATGGCTACACCTTC
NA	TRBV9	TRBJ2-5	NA	CASSVGQSTLETQYF	TGTGCCAGCAGCGTAGGGCAAAGTACCCTAGAGACCCAGTACTTC
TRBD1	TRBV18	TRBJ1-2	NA	CASSPRDRGSDGYTF	TGTGCCAGCTCACCAAGGGACAGGGGTTCGGATGGCTACACCTTC
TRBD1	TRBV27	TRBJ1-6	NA	CASRYRGIKNSPLHF	TGTGCCAGCAGGTACAGGGGAATCAAGAATTCACCCCTCCACTTT
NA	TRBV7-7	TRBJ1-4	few	CASSLALSPSEKLFF	TGTGCTAGCAGCTTAGCCTTATCACCCAGTGAAAAACTGTTTTTT
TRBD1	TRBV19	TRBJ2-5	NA	CASSPGQVETQYF	TGTGCCAGTAGCCCGGGACAGGTCGAGACCCAGTACTTC
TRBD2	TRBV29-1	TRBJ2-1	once	CSVAQLAGVNEQFF	TGCAGCGTTGCCCAACTAGCGGGAGTCAATGAGCAGTTCTTC
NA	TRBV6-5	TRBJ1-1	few	CASSYIGGTEAFF	TGTGCCAGCAGTTACATCGGAGGCACTGAAGCTTTCTTT
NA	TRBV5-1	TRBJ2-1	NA	CASSLARDNEQFF	TGCGCCAGCAGCTTAGCCCGGGACAATGAGCAGTTCTTC
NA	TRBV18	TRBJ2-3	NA	CASSPPSRTDTQYF	TGTGCCAGCTCACCCCCCTCCCGCACAGATACGCAGTATTTT
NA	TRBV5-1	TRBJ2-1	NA	CASSPGNEQFF	TGCGCCAGCAGCCCCGGGAATGAGCAGTTCTTC
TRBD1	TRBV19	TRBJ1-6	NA	CATKRDRDNSPLHF	TGTGCCACAAAGCGGGACAGGGATAATTCACCCCTCCACTTT
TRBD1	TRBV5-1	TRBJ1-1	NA	CASSLAGQGPEAFF	TGCGCCAGCAGCTTGGCGGGACAGGGGCCTGAAGCTTTCTTT
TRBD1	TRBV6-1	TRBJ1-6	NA	CASRGQVVLGPLHF	TGTGCCAGCAGAGGACAGGTCGTTCTGGGACCCCTCCACTTT
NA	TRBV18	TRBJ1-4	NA	CASSPGQFLVEKLFF	TGTGCCAGCTCACCAGGACAGTTTTTGGTTGAAAAACTGTTTTTT
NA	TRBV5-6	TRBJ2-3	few	CASSFYSGTDTQYF	TGTGCCAGCAGCTTTTACTCGGGGACAGATACGCAGTATTTT
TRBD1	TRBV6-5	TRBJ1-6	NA	CASRGDGQENSPLHF	TGTGCCAGCAGGGGGGACGGACAGGAGAATTCACCCCTCCACTTT
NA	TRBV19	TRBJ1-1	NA	CASSITMEHTEAFF	TGTGCCAGTAGTATCACAATGGAGCACACTGAAGCTTTCTTT
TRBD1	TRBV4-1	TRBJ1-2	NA	CASSGGDRWFYGYTF	TGCGCCAGCAGCGGTGGGGACAGGTGGTTTTATGGCTACACCTTC
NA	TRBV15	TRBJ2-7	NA	CATRVGYEQYF	TGTGCCACCAGGGTCGGCTACGAGCAGTACTTC
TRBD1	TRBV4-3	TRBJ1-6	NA	CASSQDPGQVANSPLHF	TGCGCCAGCAGCCAAGACCCGGGACAGGTGGCGAATTCACCCCTCCACTTT
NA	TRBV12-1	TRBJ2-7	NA	CASSFPGTSEREQYF	TGTGCCAGCAGCTTCCCAGGGACTAGCGAACGCGAGCAGTACTTC
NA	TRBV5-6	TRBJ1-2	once	CASSFGRNYGYTF	TGTGCCAGCAGCTTTGGCAGAAACTATGGCTACACCTTC
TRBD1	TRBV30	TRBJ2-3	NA	CAWSVGGKFTDTQYF	TGTGCCTGGAGTGTAGGGGGCAAGTTCACAGATACGCAGTATTTT
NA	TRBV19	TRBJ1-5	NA	CASRGGIQPQHF	TGTGCCAGTAGGGGAGGGATTCAGCCCCAGCATTTT
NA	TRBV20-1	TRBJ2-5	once	CSALRETQYF	TGCAGCGCCCTACGAGAGACCCAGTACTTC
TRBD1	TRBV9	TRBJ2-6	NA	CASSVGQGVGANVLTF	TGTGCCAGCAGCGTAGGACAGGGGGTTGGGGCCAACGTCCTGACTTTC
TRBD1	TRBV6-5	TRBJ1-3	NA	CASSSDRVGNTIYF	TGTGCCAGCAGCTCAGACAGGGTCGGAAACACCATATATTTT
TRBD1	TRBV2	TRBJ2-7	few	CASKGDSYEQYF	TGTGCCAGCAAGGGGGACAGCTACGAGCAGTACTTC
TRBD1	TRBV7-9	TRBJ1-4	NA	CASSSGQGDEKLFF	TGTGCCAGCAGCTCGGGACAGGGAGATGAAAAACTGTTTTTT
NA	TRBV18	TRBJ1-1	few	CASSSTEGTEAFF	TGTGCCAGCTCTTCGACTGAGGGCACTGAAGCTTTCTTT
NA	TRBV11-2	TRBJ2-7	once	CASSLVPGTMPYEQYF	TGTGCCAGCAGCTTAGTGCCGGGGACAATGCCCTACGAGCAGTACTTC
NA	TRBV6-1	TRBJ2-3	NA	CASSDGGRDTDTQYF	TGTGCCAGCAGTGACGGGGGACGGGACACAGATACGCAGTATTTT
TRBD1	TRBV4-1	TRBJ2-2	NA	CASSGRVSGTEKTGELFF	TGCGCCAGCAGCGGACGTGTTTCCGGGACAGAGAAGACCGGGGAGCTGTTTTTT
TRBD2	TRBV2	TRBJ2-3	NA	CASRPTSERTDTQYF	TGTGCCAGCAGACCGACTAGCGAGAGGACAGATACGCAGTATTTT
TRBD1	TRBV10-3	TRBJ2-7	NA	CAISESDRGPGEQYF	TGTGCCATCAGTGAGTCGGACAGGGGGCCGGGAGAGCAGTACTTC
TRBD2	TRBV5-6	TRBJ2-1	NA	CASIPSGAYNEQFF	TGTGCCAGCATCCCGAGCGGGGCCTACAATGAGCAGTTCTTC